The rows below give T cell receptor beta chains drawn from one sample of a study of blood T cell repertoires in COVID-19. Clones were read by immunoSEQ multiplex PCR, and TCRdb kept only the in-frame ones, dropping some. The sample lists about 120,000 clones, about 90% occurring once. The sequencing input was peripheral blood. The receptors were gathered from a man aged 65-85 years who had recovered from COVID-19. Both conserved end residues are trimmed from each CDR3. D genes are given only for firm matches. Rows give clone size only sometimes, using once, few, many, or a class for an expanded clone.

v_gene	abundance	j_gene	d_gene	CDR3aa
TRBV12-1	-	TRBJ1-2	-	APWERGRGYGYT
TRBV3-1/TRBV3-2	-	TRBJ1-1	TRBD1	ASSRRTGETEAF
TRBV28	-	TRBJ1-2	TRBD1	ASSPGTGGFIYGYT
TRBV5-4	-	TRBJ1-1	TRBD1	ASSSQTGGNTEAF
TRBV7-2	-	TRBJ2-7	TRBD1	ASSLVGRGRYEQY
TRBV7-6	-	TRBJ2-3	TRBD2	ASSKPEAGVPDTQY
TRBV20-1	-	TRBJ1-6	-	SASTGLERSPLH
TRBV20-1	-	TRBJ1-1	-	SSRSPTEAF
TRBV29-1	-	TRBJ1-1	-	SVDGGQGI
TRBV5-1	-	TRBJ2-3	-	ASTPSLQGTQY
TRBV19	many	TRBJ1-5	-	ASSIDPIYSNQPQH
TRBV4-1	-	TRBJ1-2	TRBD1	ASSQWTGGSYGYT
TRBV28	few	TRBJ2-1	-	ASRQGSGIYNEQF
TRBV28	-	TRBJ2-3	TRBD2	ASRPQWGLAAFPGTDTQY
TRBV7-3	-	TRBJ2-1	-	ASSSTSLNEQF
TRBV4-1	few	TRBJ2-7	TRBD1	ASSQSGQYSYEQY
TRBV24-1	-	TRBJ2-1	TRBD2	ATSDPSGVHNEQF
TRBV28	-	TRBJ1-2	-	ASSLQAGYT
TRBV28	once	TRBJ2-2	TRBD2	ASSLYRLAPGTGELF
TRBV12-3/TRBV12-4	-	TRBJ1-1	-	ASTLGSAAAF
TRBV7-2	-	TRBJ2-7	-	ASSPSSSVLSSYEQY
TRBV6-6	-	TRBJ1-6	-	ASSYMEANSPLH
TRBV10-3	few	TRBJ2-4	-	AISVGDAIQY
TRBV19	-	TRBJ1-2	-	ASTRGALRGGYT
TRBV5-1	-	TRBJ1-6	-	ASSLKVGDRSNSPLH
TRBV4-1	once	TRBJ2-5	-	ASSRQDGKGETQY
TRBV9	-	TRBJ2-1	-	ASSVLAGTRGLDEQF
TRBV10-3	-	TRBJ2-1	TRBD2	AISERGTSGSSYNEQF
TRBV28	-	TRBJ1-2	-	ASSLQRTLTNYGYT
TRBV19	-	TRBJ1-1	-	ASSIDPQGRTEAF
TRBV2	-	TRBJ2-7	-	ASSTDITSYEQY
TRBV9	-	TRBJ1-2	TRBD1	ASSVTQGYGYT
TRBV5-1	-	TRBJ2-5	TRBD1	ASTRDSQETQY